This T cell receptor beta chain was sequenced in a study of blood T cell repertoires in COVID-19. Study context: The United States, Italy and Spain provided the acute and convalescent COVID-19 samples. Sample material is recorded as cDNA or gDNA derived from T cells, B-cell-depleted T cells, or PBMCs.

Original processing methods: How many nucleated cells were present was estimated from reference gene primer amplification. The data were produced by immunoSEQ multiplex PCR, yet TCRdb's version contains in-frame clones alone and is incomplete. That table is the source of V, J and clone size, and D and trimming were worked out from the DNA. The sample lists roughly 76,000 clones; roughly 89% were seen once. This clone appeared many times. Germline V gene lookup returns CDR1 SGHTA and CDR2 FQGNSA. The CDR3 runs 16 residues. The trim removed 5 bases at V and 1 base at J, leaving 10 bases unmatched. The chain carries TRBV7-2 and TRBJ2-7; 8 bases are a match to TRBD1. What was sequenced was peripheral blood. The TCR comes from a man in his 70s with active or convalescent COVID-19. Here the CDR3 reads CASSLDAGQGSYEQYF. The CDR3 coding sequence is TGTGCCAGCAGCCTCGATGCCGGACAGGGATCCTACGAGCAGTACTTC.